This entry lists 9 T cell receptor beta chains sequenced from one sample in a study of shared clonotypes between healthy human individuals. Some clones are missing from TCRdb's copy, which holds only in-frame ones; the method was immunoSEQ multiplex PCR. The table lists around 510,000 clones, around three quarters of them singletons. Source material: PBMCs. These receptors all stem from a woman between 35 and 50 years old in good health. Some clones in this sample may be carry-over from other donors' samples.

V usage is TRBV28 and J usage is TRBJ1-5, with no clear D. The V end was cut by 5 bases, the J end by 3 bases, with 5 bases between. This CDR3 has 12 amino acids. CDR1 is MDHEN and CDR2 is SYDVKM in the germline V gene. In nucleotides, the CDR3 is TGTGCCAGCAGTCCCCTCAATCAGCCCCAGCATTTT. It translates to CASSPLNQPQHF. The full variable domain, rest sourced from reference TRBV28 and TRBJ1-5, is DVKVTQSSRYLVKRTGEKVFLECVQDMDHENMFWYRQDPGLGLRLIYFSYDVKMKEKGDIPEGYSVSREKKERFSLILESASTNQTSMYLCASSPLNQPQHFGDGTRLSIL.

V and J are TRBV27 and TRBJ1-4; 7 nucleotides align to TRBD1. Germline CDR1 is MNHEY and CDR2 is SMNVEV (reference sequence). Unmatched junction bases numbered 10, after V lost 2 bases and J lost 7 bases. CDR3 length: 16 residues. CDR3 coding DNA: TGTGCCAGCAGTTTAAGGGGGCCCCGGGGCAGTGAAAAACTGTTTTTT. Its translation is CASSLRGPRGSEKLFF.

This clone was recorded only once. The V call is TRBV2, the J call TRBJ1-4; 7 nucleotides line up with TRBD1. CDR1 and CDR2 (germline): SNHLY, FYNNEI. V shed 7 bases and J 8 bases; nucleotides not matched to a gene: 10. The CDR3 loop spans 14 amino acids. The chain's CDR3 is CASNPRTGGEKLFF. The CDR3 DNA reads TGTGCCAGCAACCCTAGGACAGGAGGGGAAAAACTGTTTTTT.

This clone was recorded at least ten times. The chain carries TRBV29-1 and TRBJ2-3; 7 bases map to TRBD2. The V gene's germline CDR1 is SQVTM and CDR2 ANQGSEA. The CDR3 is made up of 13 amino acids. V shed 1 base and J 5 bases; nucleotides not matched to a gene: 3. In DNA, the CDR3 is TGCAGCGTTGAAGCAGGGAGGGGAGATACGCAGTATTTT. Amino acids: CSVEAGRGDTQYF.

About this clone: This same CDR3 is encoded by further DNA sequences in the sample. This chain uses TRBV30 with TRBJ1-5, with D unresolved. The CDR3 is made up of 15 amino acids. Germline assignment: CDR1 GTSNPN and CDR2 SVGIG (reference sequence). V was shortened by 3 bases and J by 2 bases, with 14 bases between the two germline ends. The CDR3 nucleotides read TGTGCCTGGAGCCCCTTGGAGCAGGGCAATCAGCCCCAGCATTTT. Its translation: CAWSPLEQGNQPQHF.

The rearrangement uses TRBV11-1 and TRBJ1-1; D uncertain. Trimming cost V 0 bases and J 0 bases, with 8 bases left between them. In germline, CDR1 is SGHAT, CDR2 FQDESV (reference sequence). CDR3 length: 15 residues. DNA for the CDR3: TGTGCCAGCAGCTTAGCTGTGACAATGAACACTGAAGCTTTCTTT. Its protein is CASSLAVTMNTEAFF.

This clone came up a few times. The rearrangement joins TRBV30 to TRBJ2-7; D is perhaps TRBD1 (6 bases). The germline V gene has CDR1 GTSNPN and CDR2 SVGIG (reference sequence). Trimming stripped 7 bases from V and 3 bases from J, with 16 bases between. The CDR3 has 13 residues. The CDR3 sequence: CASRPGAGYEQYF. DNA for the CDR3: TGTGCCTCTAGGCCAGGGGCTGGCTACGAGCAGTACTTC.

The chain joins TRBV5-4 to TRBJ2-1; D may be TRBD1 or TRBD2 (6 bases each). Trimming took off 0 bases at V and 5 bases at J, with 15 bases between the two ends. The CDR3 has 16 amino acids. CDR1 is SGHNT, CDR2 YYREEE, per germline (reference sequence). Written as DNA, the CDR3 is TGTGCCAGCAGCTTGGGGGGGGCTACTAGGGACAATGAGCAGTTCTTC. Translating it yields CASSLGGATRDNEQFF.

V gene TRBV28 combines with J gene TRBJ2-5, with D possibly being TRBD2 (5 bases). The CDR3 runs to 15 residues. Trimming shortened V by 0 bases and J by 5 bases, and 13 bases separated the two germline ends. CDR1 and CDR2 from the germline V gene are MDHEN and SYDVKM. CDR3 region: CASSLWVTGGETQYF. The CDR3 nucleotides read TGTGCCAGCAGTTTATGGGTCACGGGCGGGGAGACCCAGTACTTC. Together with reference TRBV28 and TRBJ2-5, the CDR3 gives the full variable domain: DVKVTQSSRYLVKRTGEKVFLECVQDMDHENMFWYRQDPGLGLRLIYFSYDVKMKEKGDIPEGYSVSREKKERFSLILESASTNQTSMYLCASSLWVTGGETQYFGPGTRLLVL.